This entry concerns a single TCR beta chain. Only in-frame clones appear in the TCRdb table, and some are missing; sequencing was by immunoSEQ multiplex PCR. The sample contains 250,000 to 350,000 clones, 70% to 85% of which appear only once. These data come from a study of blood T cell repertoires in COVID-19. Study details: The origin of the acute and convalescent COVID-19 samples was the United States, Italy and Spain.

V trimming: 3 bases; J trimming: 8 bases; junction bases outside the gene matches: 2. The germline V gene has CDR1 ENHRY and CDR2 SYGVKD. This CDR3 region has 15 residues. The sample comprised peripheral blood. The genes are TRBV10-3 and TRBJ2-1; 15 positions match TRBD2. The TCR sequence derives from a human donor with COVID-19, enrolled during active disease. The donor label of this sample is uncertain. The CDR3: CAISDGLAGGDEQFF. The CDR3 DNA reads TGTGCCATCAGTGACGGACTAGCGGGGGGGGATGAGCAGTTCTTC.